The rows below give T cell receptor beta chains drawn from one sample of a study of T-cell reconstitution after alpha-beta-depleted transplantation in children. TCRdb itself ran the PCR reads through MiXCR, one entry per CDR3 protein. This sample has 550,000 to 800,000 distinct CDR3 sequences, with around 13% found just once. Sequencing was performed on PBMCs, taken before TCRalphabeta/CD19-depleted stem cell transplant. All receptors come from a girl aged 2-10 years with congenital amegakaryocytic thrombocytopenia, due to receive a stem cell transplant. Each CDR3 is given with its conserved first and last residue.

v_call cdr3_aa
TRBV5-1 CASSRGEAYNEQFF
TRBV3-1 CASSQGPGLEYF
TRBV5-1 CASSHGQMEYEQYF
TRBV5-1 CASSLAASLHEQYF
TRBV29-1 CSVKGDRSRYEQYF
TRBV29-1 CSVQTSGTDTQYF
TRBV29-1 CSVVAGGQETQYF
TRBV10-2 CASSGGDNEQFF
TRBV10-3 CAIRPDRVTYEQYF
TRBV7-2 CASSLVSWTPSYEQYF
TRBV6-1 CASSRGTVHSYNEQFF
TRBV20-1 CSARGVGPTNTGELFF